This is a list of T cell receptor beta chains from one sample in a study of response to subunit inactivated influenza vaccine. One entry per CDR3 protein, called by TCRdb with MiXCR from the RT-PCR reads. The table has about 500,000 distinct CDR3 sequences, about 15% seen once; the top ten hold roughly 3.1%. This specimen consisted of CD4+ T cells sorted from PBMCs, obtained roughly 24 months after vaccination. Source of these receptors: a man aged 50 to 69 who received an inactivated influenza vaccine. Both conserved end residues are part of each CDR3. The size entry is marked missing in some rows and otherwise reads once, few, many or a size class.

V: TRBV3-1; size: few; CDR3: CASSQGHEGAGYGYTF
V: TRBV10-3; size: few; CDR3: CAISESRGIGQETQYF
V: TRBV5-1; size: .; CDR3: CASEPDRSLSGANVLTF
V: TRBV12-3/TRBV12-4; size: .; CDR3: CASSSARYTQYF
V: TRBV28; size: few; CDR3: CASSKTARETQYF
V: TRBV20-1; size: few; CDR3: CSARSGALAGLDTQYF
V: TRBV6-5; size: .; CDR3: CASSYDWTGSYEQYF
V: TRBV6-2/TRBV6-3; size: few; CDR3: CASSSGTSGF
V: TRBV18; size: few; CDR3: CASSPRTGVDGNQPQHF
V: TRBV7-2; size: many; CDR3: CASSLGPRVGELFF
V: TRBV19; size: .; CDR3: CACRERGGRSLGNEQFF
V: TRBV7-2; size: few; CDR3: CASSLVGASGRETQYF
V: TRBV4-3; size: .; CDR3: CASSQRWDSKNIQYF
V: TRBV7-2; size: few; CDR3: CASSYSGTTLPNEQFF
V: TRBV19; size: few; CDR3: CASSSTTGVTDTQYF
V: TRBV15; size: .; CDR3: CATSRDPAQPQHF
V: TRBV4-3; size: many; CDR3: CASSPGHNTEAFF
V: TRBV6-5; size: .; CDR3: CASSYRGARPAFF
V: TRBV20-1; size: .; CDR3: CSARVGGSTGELSF
V: TRBV20-1; size: .; CDR3: CSAPGPWREKLFF
V: TRBV12-3/TRBV12-4; size: .; CDR3: CASLGFPRETQYF
V: TRBV27; size: .; CDR3: CASTPVAAGGNKEQFF
V: TRBV2; size: many; CDR3: CASVRDSLSTDTQYF
V: TRBV20-1; size: few; CDR3: CSASPGLRGNTIYF
V: TRBV10-3; size: few; CDR3: CAISSPGPGELFF
V: TRBV5-1; size: .; CDR3: CASSLGTATNYGYTF
V: TRBV11-1; size: .; CDR3: CASSLGGLTEDTQYF
V: TRBV6-2/TRBV6-3; size: .; CDR3: CASSYAGLFTGELFF
V: TRBV29-1; size: .; CDR3: CSVWSGVKNIQYF
V: TRBV15; size: few; CDR3: CATSGRDFPYNEQFF
V: TRBV12-3/TRBV12-4; size: .; CDR3: CASSLASRNSPLHF
V: TRBV20-1; size: few; CDR3: CSARLAGSQETQYF
V: TRBV12-3/TRBV12-4; size: few; CDR3: CASSFWTINEQFF
V: TRBV11-2; size: few; CDR3: CASSLYSGANTEAFF
V: TRBV12-3/TRBV12-4; size: few; CDR3: CASSFEGGHQMSGELFF
V: TRBV5-1; size: few; CDR3: CASSSIDGTDTQYF
V: TRBV11-2; size: few; CDR3: CASSWGTIDNEQFF
V: TRBV30; size: few; CDR3: CAWSGQGALNEQFF
V: TRBV27; size: .; CDR3: CASSLSAGQSDTQYF
V: TRBV30; size: .; CDR3: CATDRGLNEQFF